This is a list of T cell receptor beta chains from one sample in a study of cytotoxic CD8 clonotypes in ibrutinib-treated CLL. The assay was immunoSEQ multiplex PCR, and TCRdb's table has in-frame clones only and misses some. Of fewer than 400,000 clones in the sample, 67% were seen once. The sequenced sample was PBMCs, obtained after 36 months of ibrutinib treatment. Receptor source: a human donor with chronic lymphocytic leukemia. CDR3s include the opening cysteine and the closing phenylalanine or tryptophan. D genes are given only for firm matches. Clone size is not always given. Where it is, it says once, few, many or a class for expanded clones.

v_call	clone_size	j_call	d_call	cdr3_aa	cdr3_nt
TRBV29-1	NA	TRBJ1-2	NA	CSVSDYGYTF	TGCAGCGTTTCCGACTATGGCTACACCTTC
TRBV6-1	few	TRBJ1-5	TRBD1	CASRSTGGYQPQHF	TGTGCCAGCAGGTCAACAGGGGGGTATCAGCCCCAGCATTTT
TRBV7-9	once	TRBJ2-5	NA	CASSLAGLETQYF	TGTGCCAGCAGCTTAGCAGGGTTGGAGACCCAGTACTTC
TRBV2	few	TRBJ1-5	NA	CASRRSNQPQHF	TGTGCCAGCAGGAGAAGCAATCAGCCCCAGCATTTT
TRBV19	NA	TRBJ1-2	TRBD1	CASRGTAGGYTF	TGTGCCAGTAGGGGGACAGCCGGGGGCTACACCTTC
TRBV6-6	few	TRBJ2-2	NA	CASSSPIWGELFF	TGTGCCAGCTCTAGCCCCATTTGGGGGGAGCTGTTTTTT
TRBV4-3	NA	TRBJ1-1	NA	CASSQEVGSLGTEAFF	TGCGCCAGCAGCCAAGAGGTCGGGAGCTTAGGCACTGAAGCTTTCTTT
TRBV7-2	NA	TRBJ2-4	NA	CASSLVWDFLAKNIQYF	TGTGCCAGCAGCTTAGTCTGGGACTTTCTAGCCAAAAACATTCAGTACTTC
TRBV21-1	NA	TRBJ1-1	NA	CASSKDKGLTEAFF	TGTGCCAGCAGCAAAGATAAGGGTTTGACTGAAGCTTTCTTT
TRBV27	once	TRBJ2-1	TRBD1	CASRSDRGSYNEQFF	TGTGCCAGCAGATCGGACAGGGGATCCTACAATGAGCAGTTCTTC
TRBV29-1	NA	TRBJ2-7	NA	CSVSGRGGEQYF	TGCAGCGTTTCTGGGAGAGGGGGGGAGCAGTACTTC
TRBV19	NA	TRBJ2-5	NA	CASSARSSTWETQYF	TGTGCCAGTAGTGCCAGGTCCTCTACGTGGGAGACCCAGTACTTC
TRBV9	once	TRBJ1-1	TRBD1	CASSVEAGQGALTEAFF	TGTGCCAGCAGCGTAGAGGCCGGGCAGGGGGCATTAACTGAAGCTTTCTTT
TRBV6-5	few	TRBJ2-5	NA	CASTKWEDQETQYF	TGTGCCAGCACCAAATGGGAGGATCAAGAGACCCAGTACTTC
TRBV10-3	NA	TRBJ2-6	TRBD1	CAISEWDSHSGANVLTF	TGTGCCATCAGTGAGTGGGACAGCCACTCTGGGGCCAACGTCCTGACTTTC
TRBV29-1	NA	TRBJ2-5	NA	CSVANSGETQYF	TGCAGCGTCGCAAACAGTGGGGAGACCCAGTACTTC
TRBV27	NA	TRBJ2-7	NA	CASSLGEGFEQYF	TGTGCCAGCAGTTTAGGTGAGGGGTTCGAGCAGTACTTC
TRBV6-1	NA	TRBJ2-7	NA	CASSLYEQYF	TGTGCCAGCTCCCTGTACGAGCAGTACTTC
TRBV9	NA	TRBJ2-1	TRBD2	CASRRGASYNEQFF	TGTGCCAGCAGGCGGGGGGCTTCCTACAATGAGCAGTTCTTC
TRBV9	NA	TRBJ2-7	TRBD1	CASSGQGDYEQYF	TGTGCCAGCAGTGGACAGGGGGACTACGAGCAGTACTTC
TRBV7-9	NA	TRBJ2-3	TRBD2	CASSLGLALDTQYF	TGTGCCAGCAGCTTAGGACTAGCTTTAGATACGCAGTATTTT
TRBV28	NA	TRBJ2-7	NA	CASSLFAGLAYEQYF	TGTGCCAGCAGTTTATTTGCAGGTTTGGCCTACGAGCAGTACTTC
TRBV7-8	NA	TRBJ1-6	NA	CASSLAQGFHSPLHF	TGTGCCAGCAGCTTAGCACAGGGCTTTCATTCACCCCTCCACTTT
TRBV7-6	once	TRBJ1-1	NA	CASSLGTGKNTEAFF	TGTGCCAGCAGCTTAGGGACGGGGAAGAACACTGAAGCTTTCTTT
TRBV9	NA	TRBJ2-1	NA	CASSVAGSIEQFF	TGTGCCAGCAGCGTAGCTGGCAGTATTGAGCAGTTCTTC